These 10 T cell receptor beta chains share one sample of origin, sequenced in a study of cytomegalovirus exposure and HLA in healthy donors. The PCR used 60 Vbeta and 13 Jbeta primers. The table came from immunoSEQ multiplex PCR; TCRdb's copy has only in-frame clones and leaves some out. This repertoire includes around 100,000 clones. Sequencing was performed on PBMCs. The source is a man aged 50 or older in good health and CMV-seronegative.

The chain is built from TRBV7-2 and TRBJ2-7; 12 bases fit TRBD2. CDR3 length equals 15 residues. V was pared by 6 bases and J by 4 bases, with 7 bases of the junction left unmatched. Germline CDR1 and CDR2: SGHTA and FQGNSA. The CDR3, as DNA: TGTGCCAGCAGTCGCCCCGGACTAGCGGGGTACGAGCAGTACTTC. Its translation: CASSRPGLAGYEQYF.

This chain joins TRBV18 and TRBJ2-7, with D possibly matching TRBD1 (6 bases). V shed 5 bases and J shed 1 base, with 15 bases lying between them. The CDR3 covers 15 residues. Germline assignment: CDR1 KGHSH and CDR2 LQKENI. As DNA, the CDR3 is TGTGCCAGCTCAGAGGTTTGGACAGCTTCCTACGAGCAGTACTTC. It translates to CASSEVWTASYEQYF.

V usage is TRBV27 and J usage is TRBJ2-7; tentatively, D is TRBD1 (5 bases). The germline V and J ends were trimmed by 5 bases and 1 base, with 12 bases remaining between them. This CDR3 is 14 amino acids long. Germline CDR1 MNHEY, CDR2 SMNVEV (reference sequence). CDR3 sequence: CASSPLGQSYEQYF. DNA for the CDR3: TGTGCCAGCAGTCCCCTAGGACAATCCTACGAGCAGTACTTC.

The chain uses TRBV6-5 and TRBJ2-3, with TRBD1 identical over 8 bases. Germline V gene sequence: CDR1 MNHEY, CDR2 SVGAGI. V trimming: 5 bases; J trimming: 3 bases; junction bases outside the gene matches: 4. CDR3 length: 14 residues. The CDR3 reads CASSLDRATDTQYF. CDR3 nucleotides: TGTGCCAGCAGTCTGGACAGGGCGACAGATACGCAGTATTTT.

This chain uses TRBV18 with TRBJ1-1, with 7 bases fitting TRBD1. CDR1 is KGHSH, CDR2 LQKENI, per germline. The CDR3 is 14 amino acids. V shed 1 base and J 4 bases; nucleotides not matched to a gene: 3. The DNA of the CDR3 is TGTGCCAGCTCACCACAGGGGGCGGTCACTGAAGCTTTCTTT. This sequence encodes CASSPQGAVTEAFF.

The chain employs TRBV11-2 and TRBJ2-5, with TRBD1 matching over 8 bases. Germline trimming cut 8 bases from V and 5 bases from J; bases unmatched to any gene: 13. The CDR3 spans 15 residues. The germline V gene encodes CDR1 SGHAT and CDR2 FQNNGV. The CDR3 spells CASVRRTGFLETQYF. CDR3 coding DNA: TGTGCCAGCGTGCGAAGGACAGGGTTTTTGGAGACCCAGTACTTC.

The chain employs TRBV21-1 and TRBJ2-7; the D call TRBD2 from the table was never checked on the DNA. TRBV21-1 is annotated as a pseudogene. The CDR3 is made up of 16 amino acids. Here the CDR3 reads CASLSLGTSISYEQYF. The CDR3 nucleotides read TGTGCCAGTCTCTCGCTCGGGACTAGCATCTCCTACGAGCAGTACTTC.

The chain couples TRBV27 to TRBJ2-7, with D perhaps TRBD1 (6 bases). The V gene's germline CDR1 is MNHEY and CDR2 SMNVEV (reference sequence). The V end lost 5 bases, the J end lost 2 bases, and 19 bases lay between the germline ends. The CDR3 totals 16 residues. The CDR3 coding sequence is TGTGCCAGCAGTCCATCATCCGGGACACTTACCTACGAGCAGTACTTC. Translated, it gives CASSPSSGTLTYEQYF.

The chain couples TRBV19 to TRBJ1-6; D gene ambiguous. The germline V gene has CDR1 LNHDA and CDR2 SQIVND (reference sequence). V lost 7 bases, J lost 0 bases, and 13 bases lay in between. CDR3 length equals 16 residues. The CDR3 loop is CASTPGRGSYNSPLHF. CDR3 nucleotide sequence: TGTGCCAGTACCCCCGGTCGGGGCTCCTATAATTCACCCCTCCACTTT.

As DNA, the CDR3 is TGCAGCGTTGAAGGGACTGCAACTAATGAAAAACTGTTTTTT. Protein sequence: CSVEGTATNEKLFF. This chain links TRBV29-1 with TRBJ1-4; D gene ambiguous. CDR3 length equals 14 residues. V shed 1 base and J shed 0 bases, with 6 bases lying between them. Germline V gene sequence: CDR1 SQVTM, CDR2 ANQGSEA.